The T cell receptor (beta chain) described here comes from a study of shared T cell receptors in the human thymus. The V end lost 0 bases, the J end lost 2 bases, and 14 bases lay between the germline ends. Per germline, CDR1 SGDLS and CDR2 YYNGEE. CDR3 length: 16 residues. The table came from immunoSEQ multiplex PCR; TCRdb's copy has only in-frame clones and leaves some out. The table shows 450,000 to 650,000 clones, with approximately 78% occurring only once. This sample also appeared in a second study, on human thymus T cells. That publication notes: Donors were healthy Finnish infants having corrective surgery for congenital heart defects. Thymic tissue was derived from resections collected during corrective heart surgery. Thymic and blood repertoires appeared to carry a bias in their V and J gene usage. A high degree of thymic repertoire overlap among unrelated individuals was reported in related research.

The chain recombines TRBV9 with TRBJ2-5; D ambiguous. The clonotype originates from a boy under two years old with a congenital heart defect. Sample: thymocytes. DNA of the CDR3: TGTGCCAGCAGCGTAGGGCTCAGTGGTTATCAAGAGACCCAGTACTTC. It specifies CASSVGLSGYQETQYF.